Below, 23 T cell receptor beta chains from the same sample are listed, as sequenced in a study of T cells in Graves' hyperthyroidism and ophthalmopathy. Amplification of TCR beta CDR3 regions was performed using RNA transcripts as template. Using the HTBI primer set, a first-round RT-PCR was run on the TCR CDR3. TCRdb independently ran MiXCR on the multiplex PCR reads; one entry per CDR3 protein. The sample yields around 760,000 distinct CDR3 sequences, about a third seen once. Material: blood. The receptors derive from a woman in her 40s with Graves' hyperthyroidism.

The chain recombines TRBV2 with TRBJ1-4, with 7 nucleotides matching TRBD1. V shed 9 bases and J 8 bases; nucleotides not matched to a gene: 3. The CDR3 is made up of 11 amino acids. Germline V lookup: CDR1 SNHLY, CDR2 FYNNEI. The CDR3 loop is CARWDSEKLFF. As DNA, the CDR3 is TGTGCCAGGTGGGACAGCGAAAAACTGTTTTTT.

The chain has TRBV6-5 and TRBJ1-2, with D maybe TRBD1 (5 bases). The CDR3 has 18 residues. Germline V gene sequence: CDR1 MNHEY, CDR2 SVGAGI. Trimming stripped 3 bases from V and 4 bases from J, with 24 bases between. CDR3 coding DNA: TGTGCCAGCAGTTATTACACAGTTCAACAGGATGGGGGCTATGGCTACACCTTC. Translating gives CASSYYTVQQDGGYGYTF.

The chain combines TRBV19 with TRBJ1-3; possibly TRBD1 for D (5 bases). CDR3 size: 14 residues. V was shortened by 4 bases and J by 2 bases, with 9 bases between the two germline ends. Germline V CDR1 and CDR2: LNHDA, SQIVND (reference sequence). Here the CDR3 reads CASSRGIAGNTIYF. The CDR3 DNA is TGTGCCAGTAGTAGGGGGATTGCTGGAAACACCATATATTTT.

This clonotype appeared many times. This chain uses TRBV7-9 with TRBJ1-2; D unclear. CDR1 is SEHNR, CDR2 FQNEAQ, per germline (reference sequence). V was pared by 1 base and J by 4 bases, with 10 bases between. CDR3 size: 14 residues. The CDR3: CASSLGDGPYGYTF. The CDR3 region has the DNA TGTGCCAGCAGCTTAGGTGACGGTCCCTATGGCTACACCTTC.

J is TRBJ1-3 and V is TRBV25-1; a possible D gene is TRBD1 (6 bases). V was cut by 6 bases and J by 3 bases, with 12 bases left in between. The CDR3 spans 14 residues. Germline lookup yields CDR1 MGHDK and CDR2 SYGVNS. The chain's CDR3 is CASRDGQYGNTIYF. CDR3 in DNA: TGTGCCAGCAGGGACGGACAGTATGGAAACACCATATATTTT.

The sample holds many counts of this clonotype. The V gene is TRBV10-3, the J gene TRBJ2-2, with D possibly called TRBD1 or TRBD2 (5 bases each). Trimming took off 11 bases at V and 2 bases at J, with 15 bases between the two ends. In germline, CDR1 is ENHRY, CDR2 SYGVKD. The CDR3 has 14 residues. DNA of the CDR3: TGTGCCTCTACCAGGGAGAGAAACACCGGGGAGCTGTTTTTT. Residues: CASTRERNTGELFF.

The CDR3 nucleotides read TGTGCCAGCAGTTTTATGGTAGGGCGGTATTACAAAAACACCATATATTTT. Its translation is CASSFMVGRYYKNTIYF. The rearrangement joins TRBV6-2 or TRBV6-3 to TRBJ1-3; D ambiguous. The V and J ends lost 4 bases and 6 bases respectively, with 22 bases between them. CDR1 and CDR2 from the germline V gene are MNHEY and SVGEGT. The CDR3 extends over 17 amino acids.

This clonotype has a count of ten or more. V gene TRBV7-2 combines with J gene TRBJ1-2; possible D gene TRBD1, 5 bases. V gave up 5 bases and J gave up 7 bases, with 8 bases separating them. The germline V gene has CDR1 SGHTA and CDR2 FQGNSA. The CDR3 has 11 amino acids. The CDR3 here is CASSRRGGYTF. For the CDR3, the DNA is TGTGCCAGCAGCCGTAGGGGTGGCTACACCTTC.

The genes are TRBV7-9 and TRBJ2-7, with a weak D call TRBD2 (7 bases). Germline V gene data show CDR1 as SEHNR and CDR2 as FQNEAQ (reference sequence). The CDR3 contains 13 residues. Trimming left V 6 bases short and J 6 bases short, with 15 bases between. In DNA, the CDR3 is TGTGCCAGCAGACCTCGCGGGGGCTTCGAGCAGTACTTC. Translation gives CASRPRGGFEQYF.

This clonotype was counted ten times or more. The chain couples TRBV10-3 to TRBJ1-1; TRBD1 matches at 8 bases. Per germline, CDR1 ENHRY and CDR2 SYGVKD. The V gene end was trimmed by 4 bases and the J gene end by 1 base; junction bases not matched to a gene: 8. The CDR3 length is 16 residues. The CDR3 DNA reads TGTGCCATCAGTGGACGAGAAGGACAGGGGAACACTGAAGCTTTCTTT. This translates into CAISGREGQGNTEAFF.

Note on this clonotype: One junction end does not reproduce the germline sequence, and a read error may be involved. The chain combines TRBV7-9 with TRBJ1-1; possible D gene TRBD1, 5 bases. Per the germline V gene, CDR1 is SEHNR and CDR2 is FQNEAQ (reference sequence). The CDR3 runs to 13 residues. The CDR3 bases are TGTGCCAGCAGCTCTAAGGAGGACACGGAAGCTTTCTTT. Protein product: CASSSKEDTEAFF.

In this sample, this clonotype turned up a few times. V gene TRBV7-2 combines with J gene TRBJ2-5; 11 bases are shared with TRBD2. Germline lookup yields CDR1 SGHTA and CDR2 FQGNSA. The CDR3 is made up of 15 amino acids. J was trimmed by 7 bases and V by 2 bases; bases with no gene match: 6. The CDR3 region is CASSLNPTSGGTQYF. The DNA of the CDR3 is TGTGCCAGCAGCTTAAATCCCACTAGCGGGGGGACCCAGTACTTC.

This clonotype came up once. As DNA, the CDR3 is TGCGCCAGCAGCCTGACAGGGTCTACTCCTGAAGCTTTCTTT. Protein product: CASSLTGSTPEAFF. This chain links TRBV5-1 with TRBJ1-1, with 7 bases lining up with TRBD1. The CDR3 has 14 amino acids. V shed 4 bases, J shed 6 bases, and the junction held 9 bases outside the gene matches. CDR1 SGHRS and CDR2 YFSETQ come from the germline V gene.

The rearrangement links TRBV7-6 to TRBJ2-5; D is uncertain. V lost 8 bases, J lost 1 base, and 8 bases lay in between. CDR1 is SGHVS, CDR2 FNYEAQ, per germline. The length of the CDR3 is 12 residues. The CDR3 sequence is CASSVIQETQYF. CDR3 nucleotides: TGTGCCAGCTCCGTAATCCAAGAGACCCAGTACTTC.

The chain recombines TRBV7-2 with TRBJ2-5; 10 nucleotides agree with TRBD2. V was pared by 4 bases and J by 3 bases, with 5 bases of the junction left unmatched. This CDR3 spans 15 amino acids. CDR1 is SGHTA and CDR2 is FQGNSA in the germline V gene. In nucleotides, the CDR3 is TGTGCCAGCAGCTCCCTACTAGCGGGGAAAGAGACCCAGTACTTC. Its protein is CASSSLLAGKETQYF. Drawing the rest from reference TRBV7-2 and TRBJ2-5, the complete variable domain is GAGVSQSPSNKVTEKGKDVELRCDPISGHTALYWYRQSLGQGLEFLIYFQGNSAPDKSGLPSDRFSAERTGGSVSTLTIQRTQQEDSAVYLCASSSLLAGKETQYFGPGTRLLVL.

The V and J genes are TRBV9 and TRBJ1-1, with D unclear. V was cut by 4 bases and J by 4 bases, with 14 bases left in between. Germline CDR1 is SGDLS and CDR2 is YYNGEE. The CDR3 consists of 14 residues. CDR3 coding DNA: TGTGCCAGCAGCCCCGACGGGCTGGGCACTGAAGCTTTCTTT. Its protein is CASSPDGLGTEAFF.

V usage is TRBV11-2 and J usage is TRBJ2-7; 8 positions agree with TRBD2. The CDR3 length is 16 residues. The V gene's germline CDR1 is SGHAT and CDR2 FQNNGV. Trimming cost V 6 bases and J 4 bases; bases outside gene matches: 14. Written as DNA, the CDR3 is TGTGCCAGCAGTAAGTTGGCGGGAGGCGCCGGGTACGAGCAGTACTTC. Encoded protein: CASSKLAGGAGYEQYF.

This clonotype has a count of ten or more. The chain is built from TRBV19 and TRBJ2-2, with a possible D match to TRBD1 (5 bases). Deletions cut 3 bases from V and 5 bases from J, with 13 bases between. The V gene's germline CDR1 is LNHDA and CDR2 SQIVND (reference sequence). CDR3 length: 15 residues. The CDR3 here is CASSIASQATGELFF. The CDR3 nucleotides are TGTGCCAGTAGTATTGCGTCACAGGCGACCGGGGAGCTGTTTTTT.

V usage is TRBV5-8 and J usage is TRBJ1-4; D unresolved. From germline, CDR1 is SGHTS and CDR2 YDEGEE. This CDR3 has 14 residues. V was cut by 4 bases and J by 3 bases, with 10 bases left in between. CDR3 bases: TGTGCCAGCAGCCCCGGGTTGCCTAATGAAAAACTGTTTTTT. Amino acid sequence: CASSPGLPNEKLFF.

As concerns this clonotype: A much larger clone differs by one base, so this may be a read error. The chain is built from TRBV20-1 and TRBJ2-7; D possibly corresponds to TRBD1 (5 bases). V was clipped by 7 bases and J by 0 bases, with 16 bases between them. This CDR3 region has 14 residues. Germline values: CDR1 DFQATT, CDR2 SNEGSKA (reference sequence). The CDR3, as DNA: TGCAGTGTGGGTGACAGCCCAGGCTCCTACGAGCAGTACTTC. It translates to CSVGDSPGSYEQYF.

About this clonotype itself: Being one base from a much bigger clone, this may be a read error. The V call is TRBV7-2, the J call TRBJ1-1; D not certain. Germline values: CDR1 SGHTA, CDR2 FQGNSA. This CDR3 spans 12 amino acids. The CDR3: CASTSTSGAASF. The CDR3 bases are TGTGCCAGCACCTCCACCTCGGGAGCGGCTTCCTTT.

This rearrangement joins TRBV9 to TRBJ1-2, with TRBD1 matching 8 bases. V shed 2 bases, J shed 7 bases, and the junction held 7 bases outside the gene matches. The CDR3 runs to 14 residues. Germline assignment: CDR1 SGDLS and CDR2 YYNGEE. CDR3 sequence reads: CASSVQGAYFGYTF. The CDR3 nucleotides are TGTGCCAGCAGCGTCCAGGGGGCATACTTTGGCTACACCTTC.

This clonotype was seen only a few times. The chain has TRBV12-3 or TRBV12-4 and TRBJ2-7, with D maybe TRBD2 (5 bases). Deletions cut 5 bases from V and 0 bases from J, with 14 bases between. The CDR3 spans 15 residues. DNA of the CDR3: TGTGCCAGCAGTGAAGAGGACGGGAACTCCTACGAGCAGTACTTC. It codes for CASSEEDGNSYEQYF.